These 16 T cell receptor beta chains were sequenced from one sample in a study of T cells in Graves' hyperthyroidism and ophthalmopathy (dated by TCRdb to between 2018 and 2021). The protocol used for the library was multiplex PCR. The sequencing machine was an Illumina HiSeq 2000. The TCR beta CDR3 regions were amplified from the RNA transcripts. A first-round RT-PCR of the TCR CDR3 used the HTBI primer set with the Qiagen OneStep RT-PCR kit. TCRdb ran its own pipeline on the public reads, namely fastp trimming at Q25 and MiXCR clone calling, and kept in-frame beta chains. Each CDR3 protein gets just one entry, which takes the most common genes and DNA from the rows behind it. This sample comprises more than 550,000 distinct CDR3 sequences, about 45% of them detected only once. Less than 9.5% of the sample goes to the ten largest clones. The sequenced sample consisted of peripheral blood or thyroid tissue (not recorded which). The receptor source for this set is an adult man with Graves' disease, either hyperthyroidism or ophthalmopathy (not recorded which).

V gene TRBV15 combines with J gene TRBJ1-5, with no clear D. Looked up from germline, CDR1 is LNHNV and CDR2 is YYDKDF (reference sequence). The CDR3 is made up of 13 amino acids. Trimming shortened V by 0 bases and J by 13 bases, and 13 bases separated the two germline ends. The DNA for the CDR3 is TGTGCCACCAGCAGAGAAGGGTTTGGGAGGCAGCATTTT. It codes for CATSREGFGRQHF.

This chain connects TRBV12-3 or TRBV12-4 to TRBJ2-2, with D unresolved. This CDR3 is 14 amino acids long. Trimming left V 4 bases short and J 0 bases short, with 6 bases between. This CDR3 is CASSWQANTGELFF. The DNA of the CDR3 is TGTGCCAGCAGTTGGCAGGCGAACACCGGGGAGCTGTTTTTT.

Note on this clonotype: A much larger clone is a single base away; this may be a read error. The rearrangement uses TRBV7-8 and TRBJ1-6, with D perhaps TRBD1 (5 bases). Germline lookup yields CDR1 SGHVS and CDR2 FQNEAQ. The germline V and J ends were trimmed by 4 bases and 10 bases, with 14 bases remaining between them. The CDR3 contains 14 residues. The CDR3 protein is CASSSTLRVSPLHF. CDR3 DNA: TGTGCCAGCAGCTCGACTCTCAGGGTCTCACCCCTCCACTTT.

V and J are TRBV29-1 and TRBJ1-2; D is undetermined. Germline CDR1 SQVTM, CDR2 ANQGSEA. V was trimmed by 4 bases and J by 1 base, leaving 7 bases between them. This CDR3 spans 12 amino acids. CDR3 amino acids: CSVGMGNYGYTF. The CDR3 DNA sequence: TGCAGCGTTGGGATGGGTAACTATGGCTACACCTTC.

In this sample, this clonotype turned up a few times. The chain has TRBV12-3 or TRBV12-4 and TRBJ2-5, with TRBD1 matching over 7 bases. V dropped 7 bases and J dropped 7; count of bases not matched to a gene: 12. This CDR3 has 14 residues. The CDR3: CASNWDSTRGTQYF. The CDR3 region has the DNA TGTGCCAGCAACTGGGACAGTACAAGAGGGACCCAGTACTTC.

On this clonotype itself: A junction boundary mismatches the germline segment, possibly from a read error. The chain uses TRBV5-1 and TRBJ1-1; D is perhaps TRBD1 (5 bases). CDR3 length: 16 residues. Germline-derived CDR1 and CDR2 are SGHRS and YFSETQ. The CDR3 region is CASSSRPSRVNTEAFF. For the CDR3, the DNA is TGTGCCAGCAGCTCCCGACCGTCCAGGGTGAACACTGAAGCTTTCTTT. The entire variable domain, with the rest obtained from reference TRBV5-1 and TRBJ1-1, is as follows: KAGVTQTPRYLIKTRGQQVTLSCSPISGHRSVSWYQQTPGQGLQFLFEYFSETQRNKGNFPGRFSGRQFSNSRSEMNVSTLELGDSALYLCASSSRPSRVNTEAFFGQGTRLTVV.

At least ten counts were recorded for this clonotype. The chain links TRBV20-1 to TRBJ2-5, with unresolved D. The V and J ends lost 4 bases and 2 bases respectively, with 8 bases between them. The CDR3 runs 12 residues. Germline lookup yields CDR1 DFQATT and CDR2 SNEGSKA (reference sequence). CDR3: CSATAVQETQYF. The CDR3 bases are TGCAGTGCTACCGCGGTTCAAGAGACCCAGTACTTC.

The chain combines TRBV10-3 with TRBJ1-5; 9 bases are a match to TRBD1. The V gene end was trimmed by 5 bases and the J gene end by 7 bases; junction bases not matched to a gene: 12. This CDR3 has 16 amino acids. Germline V CDR1 and CDR2: ENHRY, SYGVKD. In nucleotides, the CDR3 is TGTGCCATCAGTTTACCTACTGGACAGGGGAGGCAGCCCCAGCATTTT. It yields the protein CAISLPTGQGRQPQHF.

The chain uses TRBV2 and TRBJ2-5; D is possibly TRBD1 (6 bases). The V gene's germline CDR1 is SNHLY and CDR2 FYNNEI. The V and J ends lost 6 bases and 3 bases respectively, with 14 bases between them. This CDR3 has 14 residues. The CDR3 DNA reads TGTGCCAGCAGCCACCCAGGGGCGGAAGAGACCCAGTACTTC. Protein sequence: CASSHPGAEETQYF.

This clonotype was observed at least ten times. This chain joins TRBV2 and TRBJ1-2; 9 positions agree with TRBD1. This CDR3 is 14 amino acids long. CDR1 and CDR2 from the germline V gene are SNHLY and FYNNEI. V trimming: 6 bases; J trimming: 3 bases; junction bases outside the gene matches: 5. The CDR3 sequence is CASSGGQGDYGYTF. The DNA of the CDR3 is TGTGCCAGCAGCGGGGGACAGGGAGACTATGGCTACACCTTC.

This clonotype showed up just a few times. The chain links TRBV7-2 to TRBJ2-7; TRBD1 agrees at 9 bases. The CDR3 loop spans 15 amino acids. Germline trimming cut 2 bases from V and 3 bases from J; bases unmatched to any gene: 5. In germline, CDR1 is SGHTA, CDR2 FQGNSA. DNA of the CDR3: TGTGCCAGCAGCTTAAGGGGACAGGGCCTCTACGAGCAGTACTTC. It specifies CASSLRGQGLYEQYF.

The chain joins TRBV2 to TRBJ2-2; D might be TRBD1 (6 bases). The CDR3 is made up of 15 amino acids. Trimming removed 5 bases from V and 6 bases from J, with 16 bases in between. Germline V gene data show CDR1 as SNHLY and CDR2 as FYNNEI. Here the CDR3 DNA reads TGTGCCAGCAGTTACTCAGTTGAGGGGGCCGGGGAGCTGTTTTTT. As protein: CASSYSVEGAGELFF.

A note on this clonotype: A much larger clone sits a single nucleotide away, making a read error possible. Written as DNA, the CDR3 is TGCAGTGCTAGAGGGGACAGGAATAGTTATGGCTACACCTTC. Its translation is CSARGDRNSYGYTF. The chain links TRBV20-1 to TRBJ1-2, with TRBD1 matching over 8 bases. Trimming took 1 base from V and 5 from J; bases not matched to a gene: 6. This CDR3 region has 14 residues. The V gene's germline CDR1 is DFQATT and CDR2 SNEGSKA (reference sequence).

The chain couples TRBV20-1 to TRBJ2-7, with D unclear. The V end was cut by 1 base, the J end by 2 bases, with 9 bases between. This CDR3 spans 13 amino acids. The germline gives CDR1 DFQATT, CDR2 SNEGSKA (reference sequence). Written as DNA, the CDR3 is TGCAGTGCTAGAGGTACTCTTACCTACGAGCAGTACTTC. Translating it yields CSARGTLTYEQYF.

For this clonotype: At one end the junction does not follow the germline gene, possibly because of a read error. The V gene is TRBV25-1, the J gene TRBJ1-6; possible D gene TRBD1, 6 bases. CDR3 size: 14 residues. CDR1 and CDR2 from the germline V gene are MGHDK and SYGVNS. CDR3 amino acids: CTSRVEGDDSPPHF. DNA for the CDR3: TGTACCAGCAGAGTTGAGGGGGATGATTCACCCCCCCACTTT.

This clonotype was seen a handful of times. This chain uses TRBV7-9 with TRBJ1-1; 7 bases map to TRBD1. CDR1 SEHNR and CDR2 FQNEAQ come from the germline V gene (reference sequence). V lost 4 bases and J lost 0; bases outside the gene matches: 11. The CDR3 length is 17 residues. CDR3 sequence: CASSSFQGGIMNTEAFF. The DNA for the CDR3 is TGTGCCAGCAGCTCATTCCAGGGGGGTATAATGAACACTGAAGCTTTCTTT. Together with reference TRBV7-9 and TRBJ1-1, the CDR3 gives the full variable domain: DTGVSQNPRHKITKRGQNVTFRCDPISEHNRLYWYRQTLGQGPEFLTYFQNEAQLEKSRLLSDRFSAERPKGSFSTLEIQRTEQGDSAMYLCASSSFQGGIMNTEAFFGQGTRLTVV.